This is a list of T cell receptor beta chains from one sample in a study of T cell responses to AZD1222 COVID-19 vaccine. The repertoire was sequenced with immunoSEQ multiplex PCR; TCRdb's copy has only in-frame clones and lacks some. The table lists roughly 200,000 clones, about 93% of them singletons. Sample: peripheral blood, taken 28 days after the second dose of the MenACWY control vaccine. These receptors all stem from an adult who received the MenACWY meningococcal vaccine as a control. Each CDR3 is given with its conserved first and last residue. The D gene is left open where the match is weak. Size values are once, few and many counts, or a class for expanded clones, and some rows have none.

J gene: TRBJ1-5; D gene: -; clone size: few; V gene: TRBV30; CDR3 DNA: TGTGCCTGGAGTGTATCAGGGGTCGAGCAGCCCCAGCATTTT; CDR3 protein: CAWSVSGVEQPQHF
J gene: TRBJ2-1; D gene: TRBD1; clone size: -; V gene: TRBV5-6; CDR3 DNA: TGTGCCAGCAGCTTGGATGGCAGGGGGCGCGAGTTCTTC; CDR3 protein: CASSLDGRGREFF
J gene: TRBJ2-1; D gene: TRBD1; clone size: once; V gene: TRBV5-6; CDR3 DNA: TGTGCCAGCAGCAATCCGGGACAGAGCTACAATGAGCAGTTCTTC; CDR3 protein: CASSNPGQSYNEQFF
J gene: TRBJ1-4; D gene: TRBD1; clone size: -; V gene: TRBV5-4; CDR3 DNA: TGTGCCAGCAGTTTGACAGGGTTTGCAACTAATGAAAAACTGTTTTTT; CDR3 protein: CASSLTGFATNEKLFF
J gene: TRBJ1-2; D gene: TRBD1; clone size: -; V gene: TRBV19; CDR3 DNA: TGTGCCAGTACCCCGACAGGGCCTTTCTATGGCTACACCTTC; CDR3 protein: CASTPTGPFYGYTF
J gene: TRBJ1-1; D gene: -; clone size: -; V gene: TRBV18; CDR3 DNA: TGTGCCAGCTCACCAGGACTGGACAGTATGAACACTGAAGCTTTCTTT; CDR3 protein: CASSPGLDSMNTEAFF
J gene: TRBJ1-1; D gene: -; clone size: -; V gene: TRBV19; CDR3 DNA: TGTGCCAGTAGTCGAAGCCATGAAGCTTTCTTT; CDR3 protein: CASSRSHEAFF
J gene: TRBJ2-1; D gene: TRBD1; clone size: -; V gene: TRBV6-2/TRBV6-3; CDR3 DNA: TGTGCCAGCAGTTACTTGGACAGGGCAGGCAATGAGCAGTTCTTC; CDR3 protein: CASSYLDRAGNEQFF
J gene: TRBJ1-1; D gene: -; clone size: -; V gene: TRBV30; CDR3 DNA: TGTGCCTGGAGTGTACTTGGGGGGGGTGAAGCTTTCTTT; CDR3 protein: CAWSVLGGGEAFF
J gene: TRBJ2-5; D gene: -; clone size: -; V gene: TRBV20-1; CDR3 DNA: TGCAGTGCTAGGGGGGGGACCCAGTACTTC; CDR3 protein: CSARGGTQYF
J gene: TRBJ1-5; D gene: -; clone size: once; V gene: TRBV4-2; CDR3 DNA: TGTGCCAGCAGCCAAGATGTGGGGTTCGGCCAGCCCCAGCATTTT; CDR3 protein: CASSQDVGFGQPQHF
J gene: TRBJ2-2; D gene: -; clone size: -; V gene: TRBV7-6; CDR3 DNA: TGTGCCAGCAGCTCCCGGACAGTAAGGAACACCGGGGAGCTGTTTTTT; CDR3 protein: CASSSRTVRNTGELFF
J gene: TRBJ2-5; D gene: -; clone size: -; V gene: TRBV7-2; CDR3 DNA: TGTGCCAGCAGCTTAGGAATGCCGCCGCAGACCCAGTACTTC; CDR3 protein: CASSLGMPPQTQYF
J gene: TRBJ1-2; D gene: -; clone size: few; V gene: TRBV12-3/TRBV12-4; CDR3 DNA: TGTGCCAGCGTAGAGGGGAGAATGAATGGCTACACCTTC; CDR3 protein: CASVEGRMNGYTF
J gene: TRBJ1-1; D gene: -; clone size: -; V gene: TRBV3-1/TRBV3-2; CDR3 DNA: TGTGCCAGCAGCCAAGGGCCCGGCGGCACTGAAGCTTTCTTT; CDR3 protein: CASSQGPGGTEAFF
J gene: TRBJ1-3; D gene: -; clone size: few; V gene: TRBV24-1; CDR3 DNA: TGTGCCACCAGTGATAGCGGGAGAAACACCATATATTTT; CDR3 protein: CATSDSGRNTIYF
J gene: TRBJ2-1; D gene: -; clone size: -; V gene: TRBV6-5; CDR3 DNA: TGTGCCAGCAGTTACCGGTCGGGCGAGTACAATGAGCAGTTCTTC; CDR3 protein: CASSYRSGEYNEQFF
J gene: TRBJ1-1; D gene: -; clone size: -; V gene: TRBV6-1; CDR3 DNA: TGTGCCAGCAGTGAAAGGGGTGAAGCTTTCTTT; CDR3 protein: CASSERGEAFF
J gene: TRBJ1-4; D gene: -; clone size: -; V gene: TRBV23-1; CDR3 DNA: TGCGCCAGCGGCCATGCCATCAGGGTGCTATTGGATGAAAAACTGTTTTTT; CDR3 protein: CASGHAIRVLLDEKLFF
J gene: TRBJ2-1; D gene: -; clone size: -; V gene: TRBV11-1; CDR3 DNA: TGTGCCAGCAGCCGCCAGACCGGACCGACTGAGCAGTTCTTC; CDR3 protein: CASSRQTGPTEQFF
J gene: TRBJ1-3; D gene: -; clone size: -; V gene: TRBV30; CDR3 DNA: TGTGCCTGGAGTGAATCTGGAAACACCATATATTTT; CDR3 protein: CAWSESGNTIYF
J gene: TRBJ2-1; D gene: -; clone size: -; V gene: TRBV7-2; CDR3 DNA: TGTGCCAGCAGCTTAGCTCTAGACAATGAGCAGTTCTTC; CDR3 protein: CASSLALDNEQFF
J gene: TRBJ2-1; D gene: TRBD1; clone size: -; V gene: TRBV9; CDR3 DNA: TGTGCCAGCAGCACTTCCGGGACAGTTGTTCGTGAGCAGTTCTTC; CDR3 protein: CASSTSGTVVREQFF
J gene: TRBJ1-3; D gene: -; clone size: -; V gene: TRBV13; CDR3 DNA: TGTGCCAGCAGCTTTGGACGGCGGAACACCATATATTTT; CDR3 protein: CASSFGRRNTIYF
J gene: TRBJ1-4; D gene: -; clone size: -; V gene: TRBV9; CDR3 DNA: TGTGCCAGCAGCCCCGGGGTCCAACAGGGAGGTGAGGAAAAACTGTTTTTT; CDR3 protein: CASSPGVQQGGEEKLFF
J gene: TRBJ2-3; D gene: -; clone size: -; V gene: TRBV7-6; CDR3 DNA: TGTGCCAGCAGCTCCCGGACCTCGGATACGCAGTATTTT; CDR3 protein: CASSSRTSDTQYF
J gene: TRBJ1-2; D gene: -; clone size: -; V gene: TRBV24-1; CDR3 DNA: TGTGCCACCAGTGATCTCAGTAATGGCTACACCTTC; CDR3 protein: CATSDLSNGYTF
J gene: TRBJ1-4; D gene: -; clone size: -; V gene: TRBV6-5; CDR3 DNA: TGTGCCAGCAGTTACGAGGCGGCGGTGGGTGAAAAACTGTTTTTT; CDR3 protein: CASSYEAAVGEKLFF
J gene: TRBJ2-5; D gene: -; clone size: -; V gene: TRBV11-1; CDR3 DNA: TGTGCCAGCAGCTTGGACACGCCCCCAGAGACCCAGTACTTC; CDR3 protein: CASSLDTPPETQYF
J gene: TRBJ1-6; D gene: TRBD1; clone size: -; V gene: TRBV11-1; CDR3 DNA: TGTGCCAGCAGCAGGACAGGGGGCAATTCACCCCTCCACTTT; CDR3 protein: CASSRTGGNSPLHF
J gene: TRBJ1-2; D gene: TRBD1; clone size: -; V gene: TRBV2; CDR3 DNA: TGTGCCAGCGGGGGGACAGTAGTTGCCTATGGCTACACCTTC; CDR3 protein: CASGGTVVAYGYTF
J gene: TRBJ2-1; D gene: -; clone size: -; V gene: TRBV7-2; CDR3 DNA: TGTGCCAGCAGCCCCGGATCCTACAATGAGCAGTTCTTC; CDR3 protein: CASSPGSYNEQFF
J gene: TRBJ2-1; D gene: -; clone size: -; V gene: TRBV19; CDR3 DNA: TGTGCCAGTAGTATTGGGGGCATGGTCGATGAGCAGTTCTTC; CDR3 protein: CASSIGGMVDEQFF
J gene: TRBJ2-3; D gene: TRBD2; clone size: -; V gene: TRBV9; CDR3 DNA: TGTGCCAGCAGCGTAGGACTAGCGGGGAGGGGAGATACGCAGTATTTT; CDR3 protein: CASSVGLAGRGDTQYF
J gene: TRBJ2-6; D gene: TRBD2; clone size: few; V gene: TRBV6-4; CDR3 DNA: TGTGCCAGCAGCCGACTAGCGGGGGGCTCTGGGGCCAACGTCCTGACTTTC; CDR3 protein: CASSRLAGGSGANVLTF
J gene: TRBJ1-5; D gene: -; clone size: -; V gene: TRBV19; CDR3 DNA: TGTGCCAGTAGTATTACGGCAGGGCGGCCCAATCAGCCCCAGCATTTT; CDR3 protein: CASSITAGRPNQPQHF
J gene: TRBJ1-2; D gene: TRBD1; clone size: -; V gene: TRBV4-2; CDR3 DNA: TGTGCCAGCAGCCTTAACCTCTTATACGACAGGGAGAGTGGCTACACCTTC; CDR3 protein: CASSLNLLYDRESGYTF
J gene: TRBJ1-3; D gene: TRBD1; clone size: -; V gene: TRBV9; CDR3 DNA: TGTGCCAGCAGCCCTCGACAGGGACAGTTGATGGGAAACACCATATATTTT; CDR3 protein: CASSPRQGQLMGNTIYF
J gene: TRBJ1-1; D gene: -; clone size: -; V gene: TRBV3-1/TRBV3-2; CDR3 DNA: TGTGCCAGCAGTCGTCAGGACACTGAAGCTTTCTTT; CDR3 protein: CASSRQDTEAFF
J gene: TRBJ1-2; D gene: TRBD1; clone size: -; V gene: TRBV15; CDR3 DNA: TGTGCCACCAGCAGATTCGGACAGGGTAATAAATTAGGCTATGGCTACACCTTC; CDR3 protein: CATSRFGQGNKLGYGYTF
J gene: TRBJ1-2; D gene: TRBD1; clone size: few; V gene: TRBV27; CDR3 DNA: TGTGCCAGCAGTTTAACGGGACAGACTTACACCTTC; CDR3 protein: CASSLTGQTYTF
J gene: TRBJ1-1; D gene: -; clone size: -; V gene: TRBV9; CDR3 DNA: TGTGCCAGCAGCGTAGGATATGGCACTGAAGCTTTCTTT; CDR3 protein: CASSVGYGTEAFF
J gene: TRBJ2-1; D gene: TRBD2; clone size: -; V gene: TRBV12-3/TRBV12-4; CDR3 DNA: TGTGCCAGCAGTTTCTCTAGCGGGGGCGAGCAGTTCTTC; CDR3 protein: CASSFSSGGEQFF
J gene: TRBJ1-4; D gene: TRBD1; clone size: -; V gene: TRBV19; CDR3 DNA: TGTGCCAGTGAACGGCAGGGGGATGAAAAACTGTTTTTT; CDR3 protein: CASERQGDEKLFF
J gene: TRBJ1-1; D gene: -; clone size: -; V gene: TRBV18; CDR3 DNA: TGTGCCAGCTCCCAATACTGGGACAACACTGAAGCTTTCTTT; CDR3 protein: CASSQYWDNTEAFF
J gene: TRBJ1-4; D gene: -; clone size: -; V gene: TRBV7-9; CDR3 DNA: TGTGCCAGCAGCTTAGGGACGGGTGAAAAACTGTTTTTT; CDR3 protein: CASSLGTGEKLFF
J gene: TRBJ1-5; D gene: TRBD1; clone size: -; V gene: TRBV4-2; CDR3 DNA: TGTGCCAGCAGCCAACCCTTGGGGGGACAGGGCAATCAGCCCCAGCATTTT; CDR3 protein: CASSQPLGGQGNQPQHF
J gene: TRBJ2-7; D gene: TRBD2; clone size: -; V gene: TRBV3-1/TRBV3-2; CDR3 DNA: TGTGCCAGCAGCCAAGGTGGTAGCGGGGGCTACGAGCAGTACTTC; CDR3 protein: CASSQGGSGGYEQYF
J gene: TRBJ1-2; D gene: -; clone size: -; V gene: TRBV7-9; CDR3 DNA: TGTGCCAGCAGCTTAAATAACGGAGAGGGGTTAGGCTACACCTTC; CDR3 protein: CASSLNNGEGLGYTF
J gene: TRBJ2-1; D gene: TRBD2; clone size: -; V gene: TRBV7-2; CDR3 DNA: TGTGCCAGCAGCCTAAGCGGGGGGGCATTCAATGAGCAGTTCTTC; CDR3 protein: CASSLSGGAFNEQFF
J gene: TRBJ2-7; D gene: -; clone size: -; V gene: TRBV5-4; CDR3 DNA: TGTGCCAGCAGCCCCGGGGGAGCAACTTCATACGAGCAGTACTTC; CDR3 protein: CASSPGGATSYEQYF
J gene: TRBJ1-5; D gene: TRBD1; clone size: -; V gene: TRBV6-5; CDR3 DNA: TGTGCCAGCAGTTACTCAAGGACAGGGACTCAGCCCCAGCATTTT; CDR3 protein: CASSYSRTGTQPQHF
J gene: TRBJ1-3; D gene: -; clone size: -; V gene: TRBV5-6; CDR3 DNA: TGTGCCAGCAGTCCCGGACAGACCGTCTCTGGAAACACCATATATTTT; CDR3 protein: CASSPGQTVSGNTIYF
J gene: TRBJ2-2; D gene: TRBD2; clone size: -; V gene: TRBV19; CDR3 DNA: TGTGCCAGTTGGACTAGCGGGGGGCGACCCACCGGGGAGCTGTTTTTT; CDR3 protein: CASWTSGGRPTGELFF
J gene: TRBJ2-7; D gene: -; clone size: -; V gene: TRBV2; CDR3 DNA: TGTGCCAGCAGTGACGAGGTGAACTACGAGCAGTACTTC; CDR3 protein: CASSDEVNYEQYF